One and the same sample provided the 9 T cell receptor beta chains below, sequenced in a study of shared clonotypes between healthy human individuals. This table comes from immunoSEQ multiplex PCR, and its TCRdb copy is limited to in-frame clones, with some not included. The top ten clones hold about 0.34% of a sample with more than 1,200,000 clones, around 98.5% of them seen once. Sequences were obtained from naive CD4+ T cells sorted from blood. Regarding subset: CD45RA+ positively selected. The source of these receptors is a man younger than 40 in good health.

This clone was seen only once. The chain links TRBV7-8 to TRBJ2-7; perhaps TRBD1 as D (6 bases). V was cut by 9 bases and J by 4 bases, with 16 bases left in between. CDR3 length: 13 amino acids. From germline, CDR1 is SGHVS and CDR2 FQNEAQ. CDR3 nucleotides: TGTGCCAGTGGGAACAGGGTAGTGTACGAGCAGTACTTC. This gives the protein CASGNRVVYEQYF. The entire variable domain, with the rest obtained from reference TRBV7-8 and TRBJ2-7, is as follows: GAGVSQSPRYKVAKRGQDVALRCDPISGHVSLFWYQQALGQGPEFLTYFQNEAQLDKSGLPSDRFFAERPEGSVSTLKIQRTQQEDSAVYLCASGNRVVYEQYFGPGTRLTVT.

Written as DNA, the CDR3 is TGCGCCAGCAGCTTGAATCGTGGAAAGGAGACCCAGTACTTC. It codes for CASSLNRGKETQYF. This chain joins TRBV5-1 and TRBJ2-5; D remains unclear. Germline V CDR1 and CDR2: SGHRS, YFSETQ. This CDR3 has 14 amino acids. Deletions cut 1 base from V and 5 bases from J, with 12 bases between.

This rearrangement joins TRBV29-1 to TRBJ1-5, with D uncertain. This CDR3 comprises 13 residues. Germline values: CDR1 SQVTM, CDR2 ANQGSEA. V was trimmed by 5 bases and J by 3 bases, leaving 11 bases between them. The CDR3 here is CSVSDGLNQPQHF. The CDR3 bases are TGCAGCGTTTCGGACGGGCTCAATCAGCCCCAGCATTTT. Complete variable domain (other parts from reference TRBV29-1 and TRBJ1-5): SAVISQKPSRDICQRGTSLTIQCQVDSQVTMMFWYRQQPGQSLTLIATANQGSEATYESGFVIDKFPISRPNLTFSTLTVSNMSPEDSSIYLCSVSDGLNQPQHFGDGTRLSIL.

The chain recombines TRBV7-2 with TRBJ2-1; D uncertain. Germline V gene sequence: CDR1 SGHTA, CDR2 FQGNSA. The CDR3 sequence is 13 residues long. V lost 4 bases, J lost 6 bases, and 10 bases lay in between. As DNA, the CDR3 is TGTGCCAGCAGCTCGACCCTTTTCAATGAGCAGTTCTTC. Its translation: CASSSTLFNEQFF. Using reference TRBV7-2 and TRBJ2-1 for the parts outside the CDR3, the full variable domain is GAGVSQSPSNKVTEKGKDVELRCDPISGHTALYWYRQSLGQGLEFLIYFQGNSAPDKSGLPSDRFSAERTGGSVSTLTIQRTQQEDSAVYLCASSSTLFNEQFFGPGTRLTVL.

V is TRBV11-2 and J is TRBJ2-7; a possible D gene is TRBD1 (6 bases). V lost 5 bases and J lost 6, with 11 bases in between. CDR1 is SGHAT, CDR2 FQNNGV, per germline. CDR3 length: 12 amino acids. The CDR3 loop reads CASSAYRVEQYF. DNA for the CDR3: TGTGCCAGCAGCGCATACAGGGTCGAGCAGTACTTC.

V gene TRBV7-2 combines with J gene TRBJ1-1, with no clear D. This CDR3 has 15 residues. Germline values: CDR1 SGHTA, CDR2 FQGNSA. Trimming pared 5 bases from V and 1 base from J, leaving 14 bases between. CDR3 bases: TGTGCCAGCAGCGAGGGCCCTAGGGAGAACACTGAAGCTTTCTTT. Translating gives CASSEGPRENTEAFF.

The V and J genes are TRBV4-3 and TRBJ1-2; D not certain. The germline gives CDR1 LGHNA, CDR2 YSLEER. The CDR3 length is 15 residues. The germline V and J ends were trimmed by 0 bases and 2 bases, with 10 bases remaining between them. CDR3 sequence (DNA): TGCGCCAGCAGCCAAGATTGGGCAGCGAACTATGGCTACACCTTC. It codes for CASSQDWAANYGYTF.

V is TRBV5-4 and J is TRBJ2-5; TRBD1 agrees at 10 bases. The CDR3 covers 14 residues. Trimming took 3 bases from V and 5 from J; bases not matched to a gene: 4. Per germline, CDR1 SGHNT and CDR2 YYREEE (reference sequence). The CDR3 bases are TGTGCCAGCAGCTGGGACAGGGGCATGGAGACCCAGTACTTC. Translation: CASSWDRGMETQYF. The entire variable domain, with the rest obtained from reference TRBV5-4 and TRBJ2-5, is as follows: ETGVTQSPTHLIKTRGQQVTLRCSSQSGHNTVSWYQQALGQGPQFIFQYYREEENGRGNFPPRFSGLQFPNYSSELNVNALELDDSALYLCASSWDRGMETQYFGPGTRLLVL.

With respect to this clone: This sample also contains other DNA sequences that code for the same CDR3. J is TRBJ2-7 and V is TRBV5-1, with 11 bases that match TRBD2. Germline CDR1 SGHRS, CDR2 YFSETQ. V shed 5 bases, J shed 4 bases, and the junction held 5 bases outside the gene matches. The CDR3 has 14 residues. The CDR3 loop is CASSRTSGSYEQYF. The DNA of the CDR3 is TGCGCCAGCAGTCGTACTAGCGGGAGTTACGAGCAGTACTTC.